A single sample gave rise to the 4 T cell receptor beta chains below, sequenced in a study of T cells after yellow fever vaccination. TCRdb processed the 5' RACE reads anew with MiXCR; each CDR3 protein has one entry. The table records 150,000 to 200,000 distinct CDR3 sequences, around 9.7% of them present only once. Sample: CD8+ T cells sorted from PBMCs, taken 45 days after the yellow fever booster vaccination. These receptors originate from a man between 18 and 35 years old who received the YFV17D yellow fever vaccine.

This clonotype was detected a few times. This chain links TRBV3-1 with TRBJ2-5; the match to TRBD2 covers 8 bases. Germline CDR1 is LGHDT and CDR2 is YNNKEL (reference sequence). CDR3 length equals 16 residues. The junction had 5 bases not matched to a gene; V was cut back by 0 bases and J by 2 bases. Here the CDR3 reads CASSQDGLADQETQYF. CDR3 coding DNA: TGTGCCAGCAGCCAAGACGGACTAGCAGATCAAGAGACCCAGTACTTC.

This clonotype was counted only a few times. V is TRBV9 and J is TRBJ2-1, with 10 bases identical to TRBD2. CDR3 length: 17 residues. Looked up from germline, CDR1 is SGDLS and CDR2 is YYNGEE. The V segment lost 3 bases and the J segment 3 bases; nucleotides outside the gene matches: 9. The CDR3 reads CASSASGTSVGYNEQFF. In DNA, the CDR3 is TGTGCCAGCAGCGCCTCCGGGACTAGCGTCGGCTACAATGAGCAGTTCTTC.

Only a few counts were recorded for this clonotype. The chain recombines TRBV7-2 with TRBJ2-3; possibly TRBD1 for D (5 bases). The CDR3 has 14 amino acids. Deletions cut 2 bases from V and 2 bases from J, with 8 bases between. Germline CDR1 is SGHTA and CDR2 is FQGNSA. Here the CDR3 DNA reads TGTGCCAGCAGCTTATACAGGTTCACAGATACGCAGTATTTT. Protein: CASSLYRFTDTQYF.

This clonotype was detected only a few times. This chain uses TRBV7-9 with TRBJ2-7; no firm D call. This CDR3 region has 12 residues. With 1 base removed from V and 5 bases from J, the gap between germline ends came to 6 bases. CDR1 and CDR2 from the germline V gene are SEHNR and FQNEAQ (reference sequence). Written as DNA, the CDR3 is TGTGCCAGCAGCTTAGGGCTACACGAGCAGTACTTC. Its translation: CASSLGLHEQYF.